The source of this TCR beta chain is a study of cytomegalovirus exposure and HLA in healthy donors. The CDR3 spans 13 residues. V shed 3 bases and J shed 2 bases, with 8 bases lying between them. Germline-derived CDR1 and CDR2 are MDHEN and SYDVKM. 13 Jbeta primers and 60 Vbeta primers were used for the PCR. The method was immunoSEQ multiplex PCR; TCRdb's version includes in-frame clones alone and lacks a portion of them. The sample has just under 80,000 clones; around three quarters are singletons. The chain joins TRBV28 to TRBJ2-7; no clear D gene. This TCR derives from a man aged 35 to 55 in good health and CMV-seronegative. The sequenced sample was PBMCs. CDR3 protein: CASSLKTPYEQYF. CDR3 DNA sequence: TGTGCCAGCAGTTTGAAGACTCCCTACGAGCAGTACTTC.